The 26 T cell receptor beta chains presented below share a single source sample, sequenced in a study of CD8 T cells in ankylosing spondylitis. MiXCR, applied by TCRdb to the 5' RACE reads, yields one record per CDR3 protein. The sample includes about 35,000 distinct CDR3 sequences, less than 4% seen only once; the top ten take 2.5% to 3%. Sequences were obtained from blood, either unsorted or a sorted T cell fraction (not recorded which). All receptors derive from a male donor with ankylosing spondylitis or in good health (not recorded which).

The table lists this clonotype with many counts. The chain links TRBV9 to TRBJ2-5, with TRBD2 identical over 9 bases. V trimming: 4 bases; J trimming: 5 bases; junction bases outside the gene matches: 3. Germline V gene sequence: CDR1 SGDLS, CDR2 YYNGEE. The CDR3 spans 13 residues. The CDR3 DNA reads TGTGCCAGCAGCAATAGCGGGAGTGAGACCCAGTACTTC. Its protein product is CASSNSGSETQYF.

At least ten counts were recorded for this clonotype. This rearrangement joins TRBV9 to TRBJ2-1, with 10 bases aligning to TRBD2. V was clipped by 4 bases and J by 8 bases; unmatched bases: 9. CDR1 is SGDLS, CDR2 YYNGEE, per germline. The CDR3 consists of 15 residues. The CDR3 here is CASSSRSGRVDEQFF. The CDR3 DNA reads as TGTGCCAGCAGCTCCCGGAGCGGGAGGGTGGATGAGCAGTTCTTC.

This clonotype was observed many times. This sequence joins TRBV9 and TRBJ2-2; a possible D gene is TRBD1 (6 bases). Trimming left V 0 bases short and J 4 bases short, with 13 bases between. CDR3 length: 16 amino acids. The V gene's germline CDR1 is SGDLS and CDR2 YYNGEE. The CDR3 DNA reads TGTGCCAGCAGCGTAGCCCCAGGGGTGGGCACCGGGGAGCTGTTTTTT. Translated, it gives CASSVAPGVGTGELFF.

By share, this clonotype ranks as medium-sized. The V call is TRBV27, the J call TRBJ2-7, with D possibly being TRBD1 (6 bases). This CDR3 is 18 amino acids long. Trimming shortened V by 6 bases and J by 4 bases, and 28 bases separated the two germline ends. In germline, CDR1 is MNHEY, CDR2 SMNVEV (reference sequence). DNA of the CDR3: TGTGCCAGCAGCTATCCAGGGGACCTTGTAGGGGTGGCTTACGAGCAGTACGTC. It yields the protein CASSYPGDLVGVAYEQYV.

This clonotype was seen many times. The rearrangement uses TRBV9 and TRBJ2-5; tentatively, D is TRBD1 or TRBD2 (6 bases each). The ends were cut back, 3 bases at V and 5 bases at J, with 14 bases in the middle. This CDR3 contains 14 residues. Germline V CDR1 and CDR2: SGDLS, YYNGEE. The CDR3: CASSGGTQGETQYF. The CDR3, as DNA: TGTGCCAGCAGCGGCGGGACACAGGGTGAGACCCAGTACTTC.

This clonotype was observed many times. J is TRBJ2-1 and V is TRBV9; 7 bases are shared with TRBD2. The CDR3 covers 16 residues. Germline V gene data show CDR1 as SGDLS and CDR2 as YYNGEE. V trimming: 0 bases; J trimming: 2 bases; junction bases outside the gene matches: 5. The CDR3: CASSVGAGVTYNEQFF. The CDR3 coding sequence is TGTGCCAGCAGCGTAGGGGCGGGAGTAACCTACAATGAGCAGTTCTTC.

This rearrangement joins TRBV9 to TRBJ1-2; maybe TRBD1 (5 bases). Germline loops: CDR1 SGDLS, CDR2 YYNGEE. The CDR3 covers 16 residues. The germline V and J ends were trimmed by 4 bases and 4 bases, with 20 bases remaining between them. The CDR3 region is CASSPRPGTFPYGYTF. CDR3 nucleotide sequence: TGTGCCAGCAGCCCCCGTCCCGGGACCTTCCCCTATGGCTACACCTTC.

This clonotype was detected many times. This chain links TRBV9 with TRBJ2-2; 10 bases match TRBD1. Trimming at V came to 3 bases and at J to 5 bases, leaving 10 bases not matched to a gene. Germline values: CDR1 SGDLS, CDR2 YYNGEE. The CDR3 is made up of 17 amino acids. CDR3 protein: CASSGGRDRGRTGELFF. The DNA for the CDR3 is TGTGCCAGCAGCGGAGGGAGAGACAGGGGGCGAACCGGGGAGCTGTTTTTT.

At least ten counts were recorded for this clonotype. V usage is TRBV9 and J usage is TRBJ2-3, with a possible D match to TRBD2 (6 bases). The ends were cut back, 2 bases at V and 6 bases at J, with 13 bases in the middle. Per germline, CDR1 SGDLS and CDR2 YYNGEE. CDR3 length equals 14 residues. CDR3 protein: CASSVTSLEDTQYF. Here the CDR3 DNA reads TGTGCCAGCAGCGTGACTAGTTTGGAGGATACGCAGTATTTT.

The chain is built from TRBV9 and TRBJ1-1, with D uncertain. The CDR3 runs 13 residues. The germline V gene has CDR1 SGDLS and CDR2 YYNGEE. V was cut by 4 bases and J by 1 base, with 8 bases left in between. This chain's CDR3 is CASSSAQNTEAFF. In DNA form, the CDR3 reads TGTGCCAGCAGCTCAGCACAGAACACTGAAGCTTTCTTT. Combining the CDR3 with reference TRBV9 and TRBJ1-1 gives the whole variable domain DSGVTQTPKHLITATGQRVTLRCSPRSGDLSVYWYQQSLDQGLQFLIQYYNGEERAKGNILERFSAQQFPDLHSELNLSSLELGDSALYFCASSSAQNTEAFFGQGTRLTVV.

At least ten counts were recorded for this clonotype. J is TRBJ2-2 and V is TRBV9; D remains unclear. CDR3 size: 14 residues. The germline V gene has CDR1 SGDLS and CDR2 YYNGEE. V was shortened by 3 bases and J by 1 base, with 7 bases between the two germline ends. The CDR3: CASSARMNTGELFF. Here the CDR3 DNA reads TGTGCCAGCAGCGCCCGAATGAACACCGGGGAGCTGTTTTTT. Full variable domain (missing parts from reference TRBV9 and TRBJ2-2): DSGVTQTPKHLITATGQRVTLRCSPRSGDLSVYWYQQSLDQGLQFLIQYYNGEERAKGNILERFSAQQFPDLHSELNLSSLELGDSALYFCASSARMNTGELFFGEGSRLTVL.

There are many counts of this clonotype. V usage is TRBV9 and J usage is TRBJ2-3; D perhaps matches TRBD2 (6 bases). V lost 1 base and J 2 bases, leaving 11 bases between the germline ends. The CDR3 covers 15 residues. Germline V gene lookup returns CDR1 SGDLS and CDR2 YYNGEE. CDR3 region: CASSVSAGYTDTQYF. The CDR3 DNA sequence: TGTGCCAGCAGCGTATCTGCGGGATACACAGATACGCAGTATTTT. Full variable domain (missing parts from reference TRBV9 and TRBJ2-3): DSGVTQTPKHLITATGQRVTLRCSPRSGDLSVYWYQQSLDQGLQFLIQYYNGEERAKGNILERFSAQQFPDLHSELNLSSLELGDSALYFCASSVSAGYTDTQYFGPGTRLTVL.

This clonotype has at least ten counts. V gene TRBV9 combines with J gene TRBJ2-2, with D tentatively TRBD2 (5 bases). The V gene's germline CDR1 is SGDLS and CDR2 YYNGEE. V was trimmed by 0 bases and J by 5 bases, leaving 11 bases between them. The CDR3 loop spans 15 amino acids. The CDR3 DNA follows: TGTGCCAGCAGCGTAGGAGCTAGCCGTACCGGGGAGCTGTTTTTT. Residues: CASSVGASRTGELFF. Combining the CDR3 with reference TRBV9 and TRBJ2-2 gives the whole variable domain DSGVTQTPKHLITATGQRVTLRCSPRSGDLSVYWYQQSLDQGLQFLIQYYNGEERAKGNILERFSAQQFPDLHSELNLSSLELGDSALYFCASSVGASRTGELFFGEGSRLTVL.

This clonotype has at least ten counts. CDR3 in DNA: TGTGCCAGCAGCGGTAGGGAGGGGCCAGATACGCAGTATTTT. Protein product: CASSGREGPDTQYF. The V gene is TRBV9, the J gene TRBJ2-3, with 7 bases identical to TRBD2. The CDR3 is 14 amino acids. V lost 3 bases, J lost 4 bases, and 5 bases stayed unmatched. Germline CDR1 and CDR2: SGDLS and YYNGEE.

This clonotype was counted ten times or more. The chain couples TRBV9 to TRBJ2-1; D may correspond to TRBD1 or TRBD2 (5 bases each). V was shortened by 0 bases and J by 8 bases, with 12 bases between the two germline ends. In germline, CDR1 is SGDLS, CDR2 YYNGEE. The CDR3 is 14 residues long. In nucleotides, the CDR3 is TGTGCCAGCAGCGTAGCTTCCCGAGGGGATGAGCAGTTCTTC. Its translation: CASSVASRGDEQFF.

This clonotype was seen repeatedly, ten times or more. This sequence joins TRBV9 and TRBJ1-2; D uncertain. The germline V and J ends were trimmed by 0 bases and 4 bases, with 10 bases remaining between them. The CDR3 is 14 residues long. Per the germline V gene, CDR1 is SGDLS and CDR2 is YYNGEE. The CDR3 sequence: CASSVDLGLYGYTF. DNA for the CDR3: TGTGCCAGCAGCGTAGATCTCGGGCTCTATGGCTACACCTTC.

The rearrangement links TRBV9 to TRBJ1-1; D is perhaps TRBD1 (6 bases). Germline V CDR1 and CDR2: SGDLS, YYNGEE. Trimming stripped 0 bases from V and 3 bases from J, with 18 bases between. The CDR3 extends over 17 amino acids. CDR3 in DNA: TGTGCCAGCAGCGTAGCGGTACAGGACCACAGGGACACTGAAGCTTTCTTT. Encoded protein: CASSVAVQDHRDTEAFF.

This clonotype was recorded many times. V and J are TRBV9 and TRBJ2-4; TRBD1 matches at 7 bases. The germline V gene has CDR1 SGDLS and CDR2 YYNGEE. The CDR3 loop spans 14 amino acids. The trim removed 0 bases at V and 7 bases at J, leaving 4 bases unmatched. CDR3 residues: CASSVGTGWNIQYF. The CDR3 coding sequence is TGTGCCAGCAGCGTAGGGACAGGCTGGAACATTCAGTACTTC.

This clonotype was seen at least ten times. The chain has TRBV9 and TRBJ2-5; maybe TRBD2 (6 bases). The germline V and J ends were trimmed by 2 bases and 2 bases, with 13 bases remaining between them. The CDR3 loop spans 15 amino acids. Germline assignment: CDR1 SGDLS and CDR2 YYNGEE. The CDR3: CASSVAPRGQETQYF. Written as DNA, the CDR3 is TGTGCCAGCAGCGTCGCTCCGCGGGGTCAAGAGACCCAGTACTTC. Variable domain in full (rest from reference TRBV9 and TRBJ2-5): DSGVTQTPKHLITATGQRVTLRCSPRSGDLSVYWYQQSLDQGLQFLIQYYNGEERAKGNILERFSAQQFPDLHSELNLSSLELGDSALYFCASSVAPRGQETQYFGPGTRLLVL.

In its sample, this clonotype was seen many times. The chain uses TRBV9 and TRBJ2-6; D gene unclear. The CDR3 covers 15 residues. Germline lookup yields CDR1 SGDLS and CDR2 YYNGEE. With 4 bases removed from V and 0 bases from J, the gap between germline ends came to 8 bases. The CDR3 loop is CASSLTDSGANVLTF. CDR3 DNA sequence: TGTGCCAGCAGCCTCACAGACTCTGGGGCCAACGTCCTGACTTTC.

This clonotype was seen repeatedly, ten times or more. V usage is TRBV9 and J usage is TRBJ1-5; the D gene is possibly TRBD1 (6 bases). This CDR3 has 14 amino acids. Trimming stripped 3 bases from V and 6 bases from J, with 13 bases between. The germline V gene has CDR1 SGDLS and CDR2 YYNGEE. CDR3: CASSAGAGVQPQHF. The CDR3 coding sequence is TGTGCCAGCAGCGCCGGGGCAGGGGTTCAGCCCCAGCATTTT. The full variable domain, rest sourced from reference TRBV9 and TRBJ1-5, is DSGVTQTPKHLITATGQRVTLRCSPRSGDLSVYWYQQSLDQGLQFLIQYYNGEERAKGNILERFSAQQFPDLHSELNLSSLELGDSALYFCASSAGAGVQPQHFGDGTRLSIL.

This clonotype was found many times. This chain links TRBV6-6 with TRBJ2-1; possibly TRBD2 for D (5 bases). The V end lost 8 bases, the J end lost 2 bases, and 19 bases lay between the germline ends. Germline V CDR1 and CDR2: MNHNY, SVGAGI (reference sequence). This CDR3 has 16 amino acids. The CDR3 loop reads CASWPVKGGTYNEQFF. The DNA for the CDR3 is TGTGCCAGCTGGCCCGTGAAAGGAGGCACCTACAATGAGCAGTTCTTC.

This clonotype was counted many times. This chain uses TRBV9 with TRBJ1-1; 9 positions agree with TRBD1. The germline CDR1 and CDR2 sequences are SGDLS and YYNGEE. V was clipped by 3 bases and J by 4 bases; unmatched bases: 4. This CDR3 comprises 14 residues. CDR3 protein: CASSEQGAGTEAFF. The CDR3 DNA reads TGTGCCAGCAGCGAACAGGGGGCGGGCACTGAAGCTTTCTTT. The full variable domain, its missing parts supplied by reference TRBV9 and TRBJ1-1, is DSGVTQTPKHLITATGQRVTLRCSPRSGDLSVYWYQQSLDQGLQFLIQYYNGEERAKGNILERFSAQQFPDLHSELNLSSLELGDSALYFCASSEQGAGTEAFFGQGTRLTVV.

This clonotype has a count of ten or more. The chain is built from TRBV9 and TRBJ1-1; D is perhaps TRBD1 (5 bases). The CDR3 has 14 residues. V was cut by 0 bases and J by 2 bases, with 8 bases left in between. Germline V gives CDR1 SGDLS, CDR2 YYNGEE. The CDR3 DNA follows: TGTGCCAGCAGCGTAGTAGGGGATAACACTGAAGCTTTCTTT. This translates into CASSVVGDNTEAFF.

This clonotype was detected ten times or more. This chain joins TRBV9 and TRBJ2-3; unclear D gene. CDR1 SGDLS and CDR2 YYNGEE come from the germline V gene. Trimming pared 4 bases from V and 0 bases from J, leaving 9 bases between. The CDR3 is 14 amino acids. DNA for the CDR3: TGTGCCAGCAGCCCCTCGCTGAGCACAGATACGCAGTATTTT. Translating it yields CASSPSLSTDTQYF.

This clonotype has a count of ten or more. The rearrangement joins TRBV9 to TRBJ2-3; D not resolved. The ends were cut back, 0 bases at V and 2 bases at J, with 10 bases in the middle. Germline CDR1 SGDLS, CDR2 YYNGEE. The length of the CDR3 is 15 residues. Written as DNA, the CDR3 is TGTGCCAGCAGCGTAGTCTCAGGCTTCACAGATACGCAGTATTTT. Encoded protein: CASSVVSGFTDTQYF.